These T cell receptor beta chains were read from a single sample in a study of blood T cells in healthy people across ages. MiXCR was run by TCRdb on the 5' RACE reads, yielding one entry per CDR3 protein. The sample shows 780,000 or so distinct CDR3 sequences, 20% to 25% of them seen only once. In addition, the sample was reused for a study of T cells of mothers and their children.

Material for sequencing was blood. Source of these receptors: a boy between 10 and 17 years old in good health. The CDR3 runs from the conserved cysteine through the conserved F or W. D genes are given only for firm matches. Expanded clones get a size class; other rows say once, few or many, or leave the size out.

>TRBV6-2/TRBV6-3|13|NA|TRBJ2-4|NA
CASSYGTSNIQYF
TGTGCCAGCAGTTACGGGACATCAAACATTCAGTACTTC
>TRBV6-2/TRBV6-3|15|NA|TRBJ1-1|NA
CASSDGKNLNTEAFF
TGTGCCAGCAGCGACGGAAAGAACCTGAACACTGAAGCCTTCTTT
>TRBV29-1|11|NA|TRBJ1-2|few
CSVEQLGGYTF
TGCAGCGTTGAACAGCTAGGTGGCTACACCTTC
>TRBV7-6|18|NA|TRBJ2-3|NA
CASSTLPGDAISTDTQYF
TGTGCCAGCAGCACCCTTCCGGGGGACGCTATTAGCACAGATACACAGTATTTT
>TRBV20-1|13|NA|TRBJ2-7|few
CSAGELASYEQYF
TGCAGTGCTGGAGAGCTAGCTTCTTACGAGCAGTACTTC
>TRBV10-3|14|NA|TRBJ2-2|NA
CAIGDMVGTGELFF
TGTGCCATCGGCGACATGGTCGGCACCGGGGAGCTGTTTTTT
>TRBV9|19|TRBD1|TRBJ2-6|few
CASSPIPGQGASGANVLTF
TGTGCCAGCAGCCCTATTCCAGGACAGGGGGCGTCTGGGGCCAACGTCCTGACTTTC
>TRBV20-1|17|TRBD1|TRBJ2-5|few
CSVFDPGDRGPRETQYF
TGCAGTGTGTTCGACCCGGGGGACAGGGGCCCTCGGGAGACCCAGTACTTC
>TRBV15|15|TRBD1|TRBJ2-4|many
CATSRLQGSWNIQYF
TGTGCCACCAGCAGACTACAGGGGAGCTGGAACATTCAGTACTTC
>TRBV15|12|NA|TRBJ1-2|many
CATSRDGGGYTF
TGTGCCACCAGCAGAGATGGGGGCGGCTACACCTTC
>TRBV29-1|14|TRBD1|TRBJ2-5|few
CSAPGQGAVETQYF
TGCAGCGCTCCGGGACAGGGGGCTGTGGAGACCCAGTACTTC
>TRBV29-1|15|TRBD2|TRBJ2-7|NA
CSVVLAGGQVAEQYF
TGCAGCGTTGTCCTAGCGGGCGGGCAGGTGGCCGAGCAGTACTTC
>TRBV11-2|15|NA|TRBJ1-3|few
CASSRDHTTGNTIYF
TGTGCCAGCAGCCGGGACCATACAACAGGAAACACCATATATTTT
>TRBV9|15|NA|TRBJ2-5|NA
CASSVAPGLPETQYF
TGTGCCAGCAGCGTAGCTCCCGGCTTACCAGAGACCCAGTACTTC
>TRBV7-2|14|TRBD1|TRBJ1-4|NA
CASSLRDRTEKLFF
TGTGCCAGCAGCTTACGGGACAGGACTGAAAAACTGTTTTTT
>TRBV16|13|NA|TRBJ2-7|NA
CASSPWSVREQYF
TGTGCCAGCAGCCCCTGGAGCGTAAGGGAGCAGTACTTC
>TRBV7-9|16|NA|TRBJ2-1|few
CVSSLVVTSLSPEQFF
TGTGTCAGCAGCTTAGTTGTCACTAGCTTAAGTCCTGAGCAGTTCTTC
>TRBV3-1|16|NA|TRBJ1-3|few
CASSQPSGGPGNTIYF
TGTGCCAGCAGCCAACCGAGCGGGGGGCCTGGAAACACCATATATTTT
>TRBV11-2|14|NA|TRBJ2-2|few
CASSLAENTGELFF
TGTGCCAGCAGCTTAGCCGAGAACACCGGGGAGCTGTTTTTT
>TRBV4-3|18|TRBD1|TRBJ2-5|few
CASSQEWTGGEGQETQYF
TGCGCCAGCAGCCAAGAGTGGACAGGGGGCGAGGGGCAAGAGACCCAGTACTTC
>TRBV20-1|15|TRBD2|TRBJ2-1|NA
CSARPGGLGGNEQFF
TGCAGTGCTAGACCCGGGGGACTAGGAGGCAATGAGCAGTTCTTC
>TRBV6-1|15|NA|TRBJ1-5|few
CASSEGTSRVQPQHF
TGTGCCAGCAGTGAAGGGACTTCAAGGGTACAGCCCCAGCATTTT
>TRBV25-1|15|NA|TRBJ1-4|NA
CASSEKGKPIEKLFF
TGTGCCAGCAGTGAAAAAGGGAAACCGATTGAAAAACTGTTTTTT
>TRBV29-1|12|NA|TRBJ2-5|few
CSVDGQQETQYF
TGCAGCGTTGACGGGCAGCAAGAGACCCAGTACTTC
>TRBV4-3|16|NA|TRBJ2-1|NA
CASSQTFRPPDNEQFF
TGCGCCAGCAGCCAAACCTTTCGGCCCCCGGACAATGAGCAGTTCTTC
>TRBV9|12|NA|TRBJ2-7|few
CASSGPGYEQYF
TGTGCCAGCTCCGGGCCTGGCTACGAGCAGTACTTC